There are a few counts of the clone carrying this TCR beta chain. The target antigen is unknown. The CDR3 loop spans 15 amino acids. CDR1 is SGHDT, CDR2 YYEEEE, per germline. V lost 0 bases, J lost 4 bases, and 4 bases stayed unmatched. After constant-region reverse-primer amplification, full-length variable regions underwent semi-nested PCR with Nested Universal Primer A. TCRdb used MiXCR to reprocess the 5' RACE reads, holding one entry per CDR3 protein. The sample has more than 55,000 distinct CDR3 sequences, less than 30% seen once; the top ten hold around 2.1%. The sorted Tregs were CD4+CD25+CD127-/low cells. Overall study findings and caveats: Tumor memory CD4+ T cell TCR gene usage was found to cluster with blood and lymph node memory CD4+ cells and with lymph node naive CD4+ cells. Whole repertoires were not studied in the larger cohort, only one V-J beta rearrangement. Greatest tumor Treg TCR overlap was with tumor naive CD4+ cells.

This clonotype was obtained from a female donor with breast cancer. Specimen: tumor-infiltrating Tregs sorted from the breast tumor. The rearrangement links TRBV5-6 to TRBJ1-2; 9 bases are a match to TRBD1. CDR3: CASSLEGTGSYGYTF. CDR3 in DNA: TGTGCCAGCAGCTTGGAAGGGACAGGGTCCTATGGCTACACCTTC.